Presented here are 20 T cell receptor beta chains from one specimen sequenced in a study of cytomegalovirus exposure and HLA in healthy donors. It was with 60 Vbeta and 13 Jbeta primers that the PCR ran. Sequencing used immunoSEQ multiplex PCR; TCRdb keeps in-frame clones, though not all of them. This table lists around 74,000 clones. Sequenced sample: PBMCs. The receptors derive from a man aged 50 or older in good health and CMV-seropositive.

About this clone: This sample includes further DNA sequences coding for the same CDR3. This chain links TRBV2 with TRBJ1-1; D possibly corresponds to TRBD1 (6 bases). Per the germline V gene, CDR1 is SNHLY and CDR2 is FYNNEI. The CDR3 totals 13 residues. V lost 4 bases and J 7 bases, leaving 13 bases between the germline ends. As DNA, the CDR3 is TGTGCCAGCAGTGGGGACACCCCTGATGAAGCTTTCTTT. Amino acid sequence: CASSGDTPDEAFF.

V usage is TRBV2 and J usage is TRBJ1-1; 11 bases match TRBD1. Trimming at V came to 5 bases and at J to 3 bases, leaving 2 bases not matched to a gene. Germline loops: CDR1 SNHLY, CDR2 FYNNEI. This CDR3 contains 14 residues. CDR3 nucleotides: TGTGCCAGCAGTAGGGACAGGGGGTACACTGAAGCTTTCTTT. This gives the protein CASSRDRGYTEAFF.

The CDR3 sequence is CASSGLAGVAKNIQYF. The CDR3 DNA is TGTGCCAGCAGCGGACTAGCGGGAGTAGCCAAAAACATTCAGTACTTC. V is TRBV11-2 and J is TRBJ2-4; 13 nucleotides agree with TRBD2. The trim removed 5 bases at V and 0 bases at J, leaving 1 base unmatched. Germline CDR1 SGHAT, CDR2 FQNNGV. This CDR3 contains 16 residues.

The rearrangement uses TRBV29-1 and TRBJ1-1, with D unclear. The CDR3 covers 12 residues. The V end lost 4 bases, the J end lost 4 bases, and 10 bases lay between the germline ends. Germline lookup yields CDR1 SQVTM and CDR2 ANQGSEA. CDR3 coding DNA: TGCAGCGTTGGGCGGTTTGGCACTGAAGCTTTCTTT. Its translation: CSVGRFGTEAFF.

The chain combines TRBV6-5 with TRBJ1-1; D is ambiguous. The CDR3 extends over 13 amino acids. Germline assignment: CDR1 MNHEY and CDR2 SVGAGI. Trimming stripped 3 bases from V and 1 base from J, with 6 bases between. CDR3 DNA: TGTGCCAGCAGTTATGAGGAGAACACTGAAGCTTTCTTT. Encoded protein: CASSYEENTEAFF.

V usage is TRBV10-2 and J usage is TRBJ1-1; D perhaps matches TRBD1 (5 bases). The CDR3 spans 11 residues. V lost 7 bases and J lost 8, with 11 bases in between. Germline CDR1 is WSHSY and CDR2 is SAAADI. For the CDR3, the DNA is TGCGCCAGCATCTATGGGGCAGAAGCTTTCTTT. Residues: CASIYGAEAFF.

The J gene is TRBJ2-2, the V gene TRBV5-1, with TRBD2 matching over 9 bases. Germline values: CDR1 SGHRS, CDR2 YFSETQ. The CDR3 runs 15 residues. The V segment lost 2 bases and the J segment 7 bases; nucleotides outside the gene matches: 6. The CDR3 coding sequence is TGCGCCAGCAGCTTATCCACGACTAGCGGCGGGGAGCTGTTTTTT. Translating it yields CASSLSTTSGGELFF.

For this clone: The conserved final phenylalanine or tryptophan is absent from the CDR3, which likely points to a read error. The DNA is omitted, as the CDR3 cannot be located on it reliably, and the CDR3 follows TCRdb's listing. This chain connects TRBV6-7 to TRBJ1-3; no DNA check was done on the table's D call, TRBD1. TRBV6-7 is given ORF status, its function remaining uncertain. The CDR3 numbers 10 amino acids, ends counted. Here the CDR3 reads CASSYQTGIS.

The V and J genes are TRBV28 and TRBJ1-2; no clear D gene. Trimming took off 2 bases at V and 5 bases at J, with 3 bases between the two ends. CDR1 MDHEN and CDR2 SYDVKM come from the germline V gene. The CDR3 length is 11 residues. As DNA, the CDR3 is TGTGCCAGCAGTTTAACTTATGGCTACACCTTC. Protein product: CASSLTYGYTF.

The rearrangement links TRBV18 to TRBJ1-3; D might be TRBD1 (6 bases). This CDR3 contains 15 residues. Germline assignment: CDR1 KGHSH and CDR2 LQKENI. V lost 3 bases, J lost 2 bases, and 11 bases lay in between. In DNA, the CDR3 is TGTGCCAGCTCACCGGCAGGGGAGCCTGGAAACACCATATATTTT. Protein sequence: CASSPAGEPGNTIYF. Complete variable domain (other parts from reference TRBV18 and TRBJ1-3): NAGVMQNPRHLVRRRGQEARLRCSPMKGHSHVYWYRQLPEEGLKFMVYLQKENIIDESGMPKERFSAEFPKEGPSILRIQQVVRGDSAAYFCASSPAGEPGNTIYFGEGSWLTVV.

The J gene is TRBJ2-1, the V gene TRBV4-1; 12 bases line up with TRBD2. Germline V gene data show CDR1 as MGHRA and CDR2 as YSYEKL. The V segment lost 3 bases and the J segment 6 bases; nucleotides outside the gene matches: 6. The length of the CDR3 is 16 residues. CDR3 DNA sequence: TGCGCCAGCAGCCACCCGACTAGCGGGGGTTCCAATGAGCAGTTCTTC. Translated: CASSHPTSGGSNEQFF.

The CDR3 region has the DNA TGTGCCACCAGCAGAGAATTGGCGGGTCTTTCTAACTATGGCTACACCTTC. It translates to CATSRELAGLSNYGYTF. The J gene is TRBJ1-2, the V gene TRBV15; D gene ambiguous. This CDR3 comprises 17 residues. Germline CDR1 is LNHNV and CDR2 is YYDKDF (reference sequence). V was pared by 0 bases and J by 0 bases, with 14 bases between.

The gene calls are TRBV11-2 and TRBJ2-2; tentatively, D is TRBD2 (5 bases). Deletions cut 2 bases from V and 9 bases from J, with 16 bases between. The CDR3 has 15 residues. The V gene's germline CDR1 is SGHAT and CDR2 FQNNGV. Here the CDR3 DNA reads TGTGCCAGCAGCTTAAGTAGAGGGCAAGGCAGGGAGCTGTTTTTT. It specifies CASSLSRGQGRELFF. Full variable domain (missing parts from reference TRBV11-2 and TRBJ2-2): EAGVAQSPRYKIIEKRQSVAFWCNPISGHATLYWYQQILGQGPKLLIQFQNNGVVDDSQLPKDRFSAERLKGVDSTLKIQPAKLEDSAVYLCASSLSRGQGRELFFGEGSRLTVL.

The chain is built from TRBV6-5 and TRBJ2-7; TRBD2 agrees at 10 bases. V trimming: 2 bases; J trimming: 5 bases; junction bases outside the gene matches: 6. Germline lookup yields CDR1 MNHEY and CDR2 SVGAGI. The CDR3 is 15 amino acids. DNA of the CDR3: TGTGCCAGCAGTTACGGGACTAGCGCTGTGGACGAGCAGTACTTC. It encodes CASSYGTSAVDEQYF.

V and J are TRBV4-1 and TRBJ1-1, with D possibly being TRBD1 (5 bases). The CDR3 contains 15 residues. Germline lookup yields CDR1 MGHRA and CDR2 YSYEKL. V lost 0 bases and J lost 8, with 16 bases in between. The CDR3 region is CASSQDWGVGNEAFF. The CDR3 DNA sequence: TGCGCCAGCAGCCAAGATTGGGGGGTGGGGAACGAAGCTTTCTTT.

CDR3 amino acids: CSIIAGGDLTDTQYF. CDR3 nucleotides: TGCAGCATTATAGCGGGAGGGGACCTCACAGATACGCAGTATTTT. This chain joins TRBV29-1 and TRBJ2-3; 11 positions agree with TRBD2. J gave up 2 bases and V 8 bases, and 9 bases lay outside the gene matches. Germline V CDR1 and CDR2: SQVTM, ANQGSEA. The CDR3 length is 15 residues.

The chain recombines TRBV2 with TRBJ1-5, with a weak D call TRBD1 (5 bases). V was shortened by 7 bases and J by 2 bases, with 15 bases between the two germline ends. CDR3 length: 15 amino acids. Germline values: CDR1 SNHLY, CDR2 FYNNEI. CDR3 loop: CASKYRPEGNQPQHF. CDR3 bases: TGTGCCAGCAAATACAGGCCAGAGGGCAATCAGCCCCAGCATTTT.

The chain combines TRBV7-8 with TRBJ1-5, with 7 bases that match TRBD1. The CDR3 extends over 15 amino acids. V trimming: 3 bases; J trimming: 2 bases; junction bases outside the gene matches: 4. The germline gives CDR1 SGHVS, CDR2 FQNEAQ. The DNA for the CDR3 is TGTGCCAGCAGCTTTGACAGGGCTGGCAATCAGCCCCAGCATTTT. Translation gives CASSFDRAGNQPQHF.

This rearrangement joins TRBV7-8 to TRBJ1-1; no definite D call. Germline assignment: CDR1 SGHVS and CDR2 FQNEAQ. V lost 5 bases and J lost 2, with 9 bases in between. There are 13 residues in the CDR3. This chain's CDR3 is CASSPGRNTEAFF. DNA of the CDR3: TGTGCCAGCAGCCCCGGGAGAAACACTGAAGCTTTCTTT.

The rearrangement links TRBV6-1 to TRBJ1-3, with D possibly being TRBD1 (5 bases). Germline V gene lookup returns CDR1 MNHNS and CDR2 SASEGT. The V end was cut by 6 bases, the J end by 2 bases, with 11 bases between. This CDR3 contains 14 residues. In DNA form, the CDR3 reads TGTGCCAGCAGCGGGACGGGGGCTGGAAACACCATATATTTT. As protein: CASSGTGAGNTIYF.